The 14 T cell receptor beta chains listed next were all sequenced from one sample in a study of T cell repertoires in cytomegalovirus infection. Using its own MiXCR run on the reads, TCRdb lists one record per CDR3 protein. This sample has about 740,000 distinct CDR3 sequences, with 35% found just once. Source material: PBMCs. The origin of the receptors is a human donor in good health (CMV status not recorded). Some clones in this sample may be carry-over from other donors' samples.

This clonotype has a handful of counts. The chain joins TRBV7-2 to TRBJ2-1; D may be TRBD2 (6 bases). Trimming took 5 bases from V and 3 from J, leaving 14 bases between them. This CDR3 contains 15 residues. Germline V gene data show CDR1 as SGHTA and CDR2 as FQGNSA. Here the CDR3 DNA reads TGTGCCAGCAGCCCATGGGACGGGAGCTACAATGAGCAGTTCTTC. Translated: CASSPWDGSYNEQFF.

This chain connects TRBV4-2 to TRBJ2-7, with a weak D call TRBD2 (5 bases). Trimming pared 0 bases from V and 6 bases from J, leaving 15 bases between. Per the germline V gene, CDR1 is LGHNA and CDR2 is YNFKEQ. The length of the CDR3 is 15 residues. This chain's CDR3 is CASSQDPNPSGEQYF. The CDR3 nucleotides are TGTGCCAGCAGCCAAGATCCGAATCCGAGCGGCGAGCAGTACTTC.

This clonotype has a count of ten or more. This chain joins TRBV12-3 or TRBV12-4 and TRBJ2-1, with TRBD2 matching 7 bases. This CDR3 has 15 residues. V was pared by 1 base and J by 7 bases, with 7 bases of the junction left unmatched. The CDR3: CASSLGIAGENEQFF. CDR3 nucleotides: TGTGCCAGCAGTTTAGGGATAGCGGGTGAGAATGAGCAGTTCTTC.

The chain recombines TRBV7-9 with TRBJ1-3, with 10 bases lining up with TRBD1. There are 16 residues in the CDR3. The ends lost 5 bases at V and 2 bases at J; junction bases unmatched: 6. Germline V gene sequence: CDR1 SEHNR, CDR2 FQNEAQ (reference sequence). The CDR3 spells CASSPEGTGAGNTIYF. The CDR3 DNA follows: TGTGCCAGCAGCCCCGAAGGGACAGGGGCTGGAAACACCATATATTTT. The variable domain in full, completed from reference TRBV7-9 and TRBJ1-3, reads DTGVSQNPRHKITKRGQNVTFRCDPISEHNRLYWYRQTLGQGPEFLTYFQNEAQLEKSRLLSDRFSAERPKGSFSTLEIQRTEQGDSAMYLCASSPEGTGAGNTIYFGEGSWLTVV.

This clonotype has more than one count but fewer than ten. The chain couples TRBV12-3 or TRBV12-4 to TRBJ1-1, with a weak D call TRBD1 (5 bases). The germline V and J ends were trimmed by 3 bases and 5 bases, with 10 bases remaining between them. This CDR3 comprises 13 residues. The CDR3 nucleotides are TGTGCCAGCAGTTTTCCCAGACAGACTGAAGCTTTCTTT. Translation gives CASSFPRQTEAFF.

The chain's CDR3 is CASGSRAQMNTEAFF. The CDR3 bases are TGTGCCAGCGGTTCCCGGGCACAAATGAACACTGAAGCTTTCTTT. V gene TRBV7-9 combines with J gene TRBJ1-1; D gene uncertain. The V gene's germline CDR1 is SEHNR and CDR2 FQNEAQ (reference sequence). The CDR3 contains 15 residues. V shed 8 bases and J shed 0 bases, with 16 bases lying between them.

This clonotype was found a few times. V and J are TRBV28 and TRBJ1-2; unclear D gene. The CDR3 runs to 11 residues. Germline lookup yields CDR1 MDHEN and CDR2 SYDVKM. The V and J ends lost 10 bases and 7 bases respectively, with 13 bases between them. CDR3 in DNA: TGTGCCACCACCTCCGCGGTTGGCTACACCTTC. It codes for CATTSAVGYTF.

V and J are TRBV28 and TRBJ1-1; TRBD1 agrees at 8 bases. Unmatched junction bases numbered 9, after V lost 3 bases and J lost 3 bases. Per the germline V gene, CDR1 is MDHEN and CDR2 is SYDVKM. The CDR3 sequence is 16 residues long. The CDR3 protein is CASSFNSGTGDTEAFF. The CDR3 DNA sequence: TGTGCCAGCAGTTTCAACTCCGGGACAGGTGACACTGAAGCTTTCTTT.

Comment on this clonotype: The junction shows a germline mismatch at one end, possibly a read error. The chain recombines TRBV7-2 with TRBJ1-5; D gene uncertain. This CDR3 has 14 residues. Germline V lookup: CDR1 SGHTA, CDR2 FQGNSA. CDR3 nucleotides: TGTGCCAGCAGCTTAGTCTCTAGCAATCAGCCCCAGCCGTTT. It specifies CASSLVSSNQPQPF.

This clonotype was picked up a small number of times. The chain employs TRBV19 and TRBJ1-4; D is unclear. Germline CDR1 reads LNHDA; CDR2 reads SQIVND (reference sequence). The CDR3 has 11 amino acids. V dropped 10 bases and J dropped 10 bases, with 13 bases sitting between them. The CDR3, as DNA: TGTGCCACCAAGTACGCGGGAAAACTGTTTTTT. Translating gives CATKYAGKLFF.

In its sample, this clonotype was seen many times. The V call is TRBV7-2, the J call TRBJ1-3; D ambiguous. V was pared by 5 bases and J by 3 bases, with 8 bases between. Germline CDR1 reads SGHTA; CDR2 reads FQGNSA. The CDR3 sequence is 13 residues long. The CDR3 coding sequence is TGTGCCAGCAGCCGCTCTAGTGGAAACACCATATATTTT. It codes for CASSRSSGNTIYF.

J is TRBJ1-6 and V is TRBV19; D ambiguous. The germline CDR1 and CDR2 sequences are LNHDA and SQIVND (reference sequence). The CDR3 sequence is 12 residues long. Between the trimmed V and J ends, which lost 1 base and 8 bases, there was a span of 3 bases. CDR3 bases: TGTGCCAGTAGTATAGGGGATTCACCCCTCCACTTT. Translation gives CASSIGDSPLHF.

This clonotype was found a few times. This chain connects TRBV6-1 to TRBJ1-5; D call uncertain. Trimming cost V 2 bases and J 6 bases, with 5 bases left between them. The CDR3 is 12 amino acids. Germline loops: CDR1 MNHNS, CDR2 SASEGT. The CDR3 region has the DNA TGTGCCAGCAGTGAATACAGTCAGCCCCAGCATTTT. Its protein is CASSEYSQPQHF.

This chain uses TRBV14 with TRBJ2-1; D is possibly TRBD1 or TRBD2 (5 bases each). V lost 6 bases and J lost 7, with 16 bases in between. The length of the CDR3 is 14 residues. CDR1 and CDR2 from the germline V gene are SGHDN and FVKESK. The CDR3 DNA reads TGTGCCAGCAGAAGGGACCCACGCGGGAATGAGCAGTTCTTC. This encodes CASRRDPRGNEQFF.